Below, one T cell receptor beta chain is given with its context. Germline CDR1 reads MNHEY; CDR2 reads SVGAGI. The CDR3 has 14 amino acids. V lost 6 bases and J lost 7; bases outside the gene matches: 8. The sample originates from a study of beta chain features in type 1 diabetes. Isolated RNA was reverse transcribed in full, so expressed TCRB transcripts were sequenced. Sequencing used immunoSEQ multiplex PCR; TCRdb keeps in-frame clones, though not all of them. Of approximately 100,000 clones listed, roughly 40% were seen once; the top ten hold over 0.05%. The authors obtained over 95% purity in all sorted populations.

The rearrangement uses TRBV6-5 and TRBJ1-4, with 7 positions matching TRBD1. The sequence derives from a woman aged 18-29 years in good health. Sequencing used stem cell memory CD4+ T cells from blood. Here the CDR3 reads CASSFDRVSEKLFF. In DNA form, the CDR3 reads TGTGCCAGCAGCTTCGACAGGGTTTCTGAAAAACTGTTTTTT.